This is a list of T cell receptor beta chains from one sample in a study of T cell responses to AZD1222 COVID-19 vaccine. Produced via immunoSEQ multiplex PCR; TCRdb's table is partial and in-frame only. The data contain tens of thousands of clones, 85% to 95% of them singletons. Specimen: peripheral blood, collected 28 days after the second AZD1222 dose. These receptor sequences come from an adult who received the AZD1222 COVID-19 vaccine. Each CDR3 is given with its conserved first and last residue. Fields, in order: CDR3 DNA, CDR3 protein, V gene, D gene, J gene, clone size. D genes are given only for firm matches. Clone size appears in some rows only: once, few, many, or a class for an expanded clone.

CDR3nt: TGTGCCAGCAGTTTACAGGGACGGGGCAATCAGCCCCAGCATTTT
CDR3aa: CASSLQGRGNQPQHF
v_gene: TRBV28
d_gene: -
j_gene: TRBJ1-5
abundance: -

CDR3nt: TGTGCCAGCAGCTTAGTAGGGGGATCAAGATACGAGCAGTACTTC
CDR3aa: CASSLVGGSRYEQYF
v_gene: TRBV7-2
d_gene: -
j_gene: TRBJ2-7
abundance: -

CDR3nt: TGTGCCAGCAGCGCTATCACCGGGGAGCTGTTTTTT
CDR3aa: CASSAITGELFF
v_gene: TRBV7-8
d_gene: -
j_gene: TRBJ2-2
abundance: -

CDR3nt: TGTGCCAGCAGTACCGTAGCGGGCCCAGGGGTCCAAGAGACCCAGTACTTC
CDR3aa: CASSTVAGPGVQETQYF
v_gene: TRBV6-2/TRBV6-3
d_gene: -
j_gene: TRBJ2-5
abundance: -

CDR3nt: TGCGCCACCTCTCGGGGGACGGCGAACACCGGGGAGCTGTTTTTT
CDR3aa: CATSRGTANTGELFF
v_gene: TRBV5-1
d_gene: -
j_gene: TRBJ2-2
abundance: -

CDR3nt: TGTGCCACCAGTGAGCCGACAGGGAGTGGCTACACCTTC
CDR3aa: CATSEPTGSGYTF
v_gene: TRBV24-1
d_gene: TRBD1
j_gene: TRBJ1-2
abundance: -

CDR3nt: TGCGCCAGCAGCTCCGCCGGGGGGACATTTGGGAATGAGCAGTTCTTC
CDR3aa: CASSSAGGTFGNEQFF
v_gene: TRBV5-1
d_gene: -
j_gene: TRBJ2-1
abundance: -

CDR3nt: TGTGCCAGCAGCTTACCTACTGGTACAGGGGTGAGTGGCTACACCTTC
CDR3aa: CASSLPTGTGVSGYTF
v_gene: TRBV7-9
d_gene: TRBD1
j_gene: TRBJ1-2
abundance: once

CDR3nt: TGTGCCAGCAGCCTCCTTGGGGGCTACGAGCAGTACTTC
CDR3aa: CASSLLGGYEQYF
v_gene: TRBV14
d_gene: -
j_gene: TRBJ2-7
abundance: -

CDR3nt: TGTGCCAGCAGCTTAGGGGTAGCAATGAACAATGAGCAGTTCTTC
CDR3aa: CASSLGVAMNNEQFF
v_gene: TRBV7-9
d_gene: -
j_gene: TRBJ2-1
abundance: -

CDR3nt: TGTGCCAGTAGTATGTGGTGGCCGGCGGATTCACCCCTCCACTTT
CDR3aa: CASSMWWPADSPLHF
v_gene: TRBV19
d_gene: -
j_gene: TRBJ1-6
abundance: -

CDR3nt: TGTGCCAGCAACCTCGCAGAGCTCAGGACTGAAGCTTTCTTT
CDR3aa: CASNLAELRTEAFF
v_gene: TRBV28
d_gene: -
j_gene: TRBJ1-1
abundance: -

CDR3nt: TGTGCCACCAGTGATTTCAGATACACCGGGGAGCTGTTTTTT
CDR3aa: CATSDFRYTGELFF
v_gene: TRBV24-1
d_gene: -
j_gene: TRBJ2-2
abundance: -

CDR3nt: TGCAGCGCGAGTAGCGGGAGGACTGGTCGTAATGAGCAGTTCTTC
CDR3aa: CSASSGRTGRNEQFF
v_gene: TRBV29-1
d_gene: TRBD2
j_gene: TRBJ2-1
abundance: -

CDR3nt: TGTGCCACCAGTGACACAAAGACAGTTCCAGTGCAGTACTTC
CDR3aa: CATSDTKTVPVQYF
v_gene: TRBV24-1
d_gene: -
j_gene: TRBJ2-7
abundance: -

CDR3nt: TGTGCCTGGAGTATCGAAGGGGCCGGCGGGGAGCTGTTTTTT
CDR3aa: CAWSIEGAGGELFF
v_gene: TRBV30
d_gene: -
j_gene: TRBJ2-2
abundance: -

CDR3nt: TGTGCCAGCAGTTTACGGGGGACGAGGGTTTACGAGCAGTACTTC
CDR3aa: CASSLRGTRVYEQYF
v_gene: TRBV28
d_gene: -
j_gene: TRBJ2-7
abundance: -

CDR3nt: TGTGCCAGCAGGGGCCCTGGAAACACCATATATTTT
CDR3aa: CASRGPGNTIYF
v_gene: TRBV2
d_gene: -
j_gene: TRBJ1-3
abundance: -

CDR3nt: TGTGCCAGCAGAGTGAACGAGGGGGCTTGGACTGAAGCTTTCTTT
CDR3aa: CASRVNEGAWTEAFF
v_gene: TRBV6-5
d_gene: TRBD1
j_gene: TRBJ1-1
abundance: -

CDR3nt: TGTGCCAGCAGCCAAGAGGGACAGGGCGAGACCCAGTACTTC
CDR3aa: CASSQEGQGETQYF
v_gene: TRBV4-2
d_gene: TRBD1
j_gene: TRBJ2-5
abundance: -

CDR3nt: TGCGCCAGCAGCCCCTGGACAGGGGACTCCTACGAGCAGTACTTC
CDR3aa: CASSPWTGDSYEQYF
v_gene: TRBV5-1
d_gene: TRBD1
j_gene: TRBJ2-7
abundance: -

CDR3nt: TGCAGTGCTAGTCAGGACTACACCTACGAGCAGTACTTC
CDR3aa: CSASQDYTYEQYF
v_gene: TRBV20-1
d_gene: -
j_gene: TRBJ2-7
abundance: -

CDR3nt: TGTGCCTGGAGTGTACGGCCCCAAGAGACCCAGTACTTC
CDR3aa: CAWSVRPQETQYF
v_gene: TRBV30
d_gene: -
j_gene: TRBJ2-5
abundance: -

CDR3nt: TGTGCCAGCAGCTTACGACTAGCGGGAGGTAACGAGCAGTTCTTC
CDR3aa: CASSLRLAGGNEQFF
v_gene: TRBV11-1
d_gene: TRBD2
j_gene: TRBJ2-1
abundance: -

CDR3nt: TGTGCCAGCAGTCCGGGTAGCTACGAGCAGTACTTC
CDR3aa: CASSPGSYEQYF
v_gene: TRBV28
d_gene: -
j_gene: TRBJ2-7
abundance: -

CDR3nt: TGTGCCAGCAGCGTAGTAGGGGGAGGCGGGCAAGATACGCAGTATTTT
CDR3aa: CASSVVGGGGQDTQYF
v_gene: TRBV9
d_gene: -
j_gene: TRBJ2-3
abundance: -

CDR3nt: TGTGCCAGCAGTCCCGGGACAGGGGAGTACGAGCAGTACTTC
CDR3aa: CASSPGTGEYEQYF
v_gene: TRBV5-6
d_gene: TRBD1
j_gene: TRBJ2-7
abundance: -

CDR3nt: TGCAGCGTTGGGACCGATCCCACAGATACGCAGTATTTT
CDR3aa: CSVGTDPTDTQYF
v_gene: TRBV29-1
d_gene: -
j_gene: TRBJ2-3
abundance: once

CDR3nt: TGTGCCAGCAGCCAGATAAACTCTGGAAACACCATATATTTT
CDR3aa: CASSQINSGNTIYF
v_gene: TRBV3-1/TRBV3-2
d_gene: -
j_gene: TRBJ1-3
abundance: -

CDR3nt: TGTGCCAGCTCCCAGGGGGCGACGGGGACCCAGTACTTC
CDR3aa: CASSQGATGTQYF
v_gene: TRBV18
d_gene: TRBD1
j_gene: TRBJ2-5
abundance: -

CDR3nt: TGTGCCAGCAGCCAAAGGCGTACAGCGCCGGGCTACACCTTC
CDR3aa: CASSQRRTAPGYTF
v_gene: TRBV3-1/TRBV3-2
d_gene: -
j_gene: TRBJ1-2
abundance: -